One sample yielded the 11 T cell receptor beta chains listed below, sequenced in a study of T cells in tumors after PD-1 blockade. Measured with immunoSEQ multiplex PCR; TCRdb has only the in-frame clones, and not every one. The sample yields 20,000 to 25,000 clones, roughly 78% seen once. Sequencing was performed on PBMCs, taken before anti-PD-1 treatment. The receptors were gathered from a human donor with basal cell carcinoma.

This clone came up a few times. The rearrangement uses TRBV5-1 and TRBJ2-5; TRBD1 is a possible D gene (5 bases). Germline assignment: CDR1 SGHRS and CDR2 YFSETQ. The ends were cut back, 0 bases at V and 5 bases at J, with 14 bases in the middle. This CDR3 contains 15 residues. The CDR3 nucleotides read TGCGCCAGCAGCTTGGAAGGCAGGGTAATTGAGACCCAGTACTTC. Its protein product is CASSLEGRVIETQYF.

A note on this clone: Other DNA sequences in the sample encode the same CDR3. The rearrangement links TRBV2 to TRBJ2-1; 8 bases agree with TRBD2. In germline, CDR1 is SNHLY, CDR2 FYNNEI. The CDR3 runs to 19 residues. CDR3 loop: CPRSDGGAGAGSSYNEQFF. CDR3 bases: TGTCCCCGCAGTGACGGGGGGGCGGGGGCGGGGAGCTCCTACAATGAGCAGTTCTTC.

This chain links TRBV6-5 with TRBJ2-2, with TRBD2 as a possible D gene (6 bases). Deletions cut 5 bases from V and 0 bases from J, with 10 bases between. This CDR3 has 15 residues. Looked up from germline, CDR1 is MNHEY and CDR2 is SVGAGI. For the CDR3, the DNA is TGTGCCAGCAGTCAGCGGGTCCCGAACACCGGGGAGCTGTTTTTT. This translates into CASSQRVPNTGELFF.

The chain couples TRBV9 to TRBJ2-3; maybe TRBD2 (5 bases). The length of the CDR3 is 14 residues. Trimming stripped 1 base from V and 1 base from J, with 7 bases between. CDR1 and CDR2 from the germline V gene are SGDLS and YYNGEE. DNA for the CDR3: TGTGCCAGCAGCGTAAATAGCGGCACAGATACGCAGTATTTT. Encoded protein: CASSVNSGTDTQYF. The entire variable domain, with the rest obtained from reference TRBV9 and TRBJ2-3, is as follows: DSGVTQTPKHLITATGQRVTLRCSPRSGDLSVYWYQQSLDQGLQFLIQYYNGEERAKGNILERFSAQQFPDLHSELNLSSLELGDSALYFCASSVNSGTDTQYFGPGTRLTVL.

The chain recombines TRBV6-1 with TRBJ1-2, with D perhaps matching TRBD1 (6 bases). CDR1 is MNHNS, CDR2 SASEGT, per germline. CDR3 size: 15 residues. V shed 1 base and J shed 4 bases, with 13 bases lying between them. DNA of the CDR3: TGTGCCAGCAGTGAAGACCCAGGGGAAGTCTATGGCTACACCTTC. Its protein is CASSEDPGEVYGYTF.

This clone appeared a few times. The chain couples TRBV6-5 to TRBJ1-1, with D unresolved. Germline CDR1 reads MNHEY; CDR2 reads SVGAGI. The germline V and J ends were trimmed by 5 bases and 5 bases, with 15 bases remaining between them. This CDR3 region has 14 residues. The CDR3 coding sequence is TGTGCCAGCAGTACCCGTGGAGGGCGGACTGAAGCTTTCTTT. Its translation: CASSTRGGRTEAFF.

The rearrangement joins TRBV6-5 to TRBJ1-5; 7 nucleotides match TRBD1. Germline lookup yields CDR1 MNHEY and CDR2 SVGAGI. The CDR3 spans 14 residues. V gave up 6 bases and J gave up 6 bases; unmatched junction bases: 8. The CDR3 here is CASRLQGTGQPQHF. The CDR3 DNA follows: TGTGCCAGCAGACTACAGGGGACGGGTCAGCCCCAGCATTTT.

The chain employs TRBV3-1 (or the pseudogene TRBV3-2) and TRBJ1-5; the D is unclear. The germline V gene encodes CDR1 LGHDT and CDR2 YNNKEL (reference sequence). The CDR3 is 15 residues long. V lost 1 base and J lost 6, with 13 bases in between. This CDR3 reads CASSQGGYRSQPQHF. The DNA for the CDR3 is TGTGCCAGCAGCCAAGGTGGGTATCGGTCTCAGCCCCAGCATTTT.

As for this clone: A read error may produce the germline difference seen at one junction end. The chain uses TRBV19 and TRBJ2-7, with 12 bases lining up with TRBD2. The length of the CDR3 is 18 residues. Germline assignment: CDR1 LNHDA and CDR2 SQIVND (reference sequence). The CDR3 bases are TGTGCCAGTAGTGTCGGGACTAGCGGGCCTATTTCCTCCCACGAGCAGTACTTC. It translates to CASSVGTSGPISSHEQYF.

This clone was seen just once. The V gene is TRBV6-2 or TRBV6-3, the J gene TRBJ2-1, with unresolved D. The V and J ends lost 2 bases and 3 bases respectively, with 5 bases between them. The CDR3 runs 13 residues. The V gene's germline CDR1 is MNHEY and CDR2 SVGEGT. DNA of the CDR3: TGTGCCAGCAGTTACCGACGCTACAATGAGCAGTTCTTC. This gives the protein CASSYRRYNEQFF.

The gene calls are TRBV9 and TRBJ1-2, with D unresolved. This CDR3 contains 11 residues. V was trimmed by 0 bases and J by 5 bases, leaving 2 bases between them. The germline V gene encodes CDR1 SGDLS and CDR2 YYNGEE. The CDR3 bases are TGTGCCAGCAGCGTAGGATATGGCTACACCTTC. It translates to CASSVGYGYTF.